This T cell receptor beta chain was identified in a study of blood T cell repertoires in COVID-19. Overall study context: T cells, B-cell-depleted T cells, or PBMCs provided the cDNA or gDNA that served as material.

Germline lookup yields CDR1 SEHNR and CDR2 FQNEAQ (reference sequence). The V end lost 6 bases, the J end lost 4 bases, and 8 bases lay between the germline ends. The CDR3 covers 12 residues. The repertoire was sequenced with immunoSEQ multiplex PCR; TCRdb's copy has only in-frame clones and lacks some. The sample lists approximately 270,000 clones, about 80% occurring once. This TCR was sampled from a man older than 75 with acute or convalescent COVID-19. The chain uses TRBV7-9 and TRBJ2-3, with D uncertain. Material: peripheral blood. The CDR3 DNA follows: TGTGCCAGCAGTAAAGTAGCAGATACGCAGTATTTT. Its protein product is CASSKVADTQYF.